This T cell receptor beta chain appears in the sequencing data of a study of blood T cells in healthy people across ages. Study results and limitations: Possibly, changes in expanded clonotypes were confounded because donor CMV status was unknown. Investigators treated diversity estimates from one million T cells as underestimates.

With a J-beta primer mix and a sample-barcoded 5' primer, a second PCR ran 7 to 11 cycles. Each cDNA molecule received a tag from a template-switch adaptor that had 12 random nucleotides. TCRdb itself ran the 5' RACE reads through MiXCR, one entry per CDR3 protein. Here the sample spans just under 750,000 distinct CDR3 sequences, over 20% being singletons. This clonotype came up a few times. Its antigen is unidentified. Ten milliliters of peripheral blood were drawn from each donor. The sequenced material came from blood. The TCR sequence derives from a man between 65 and 85 years old in good health.

CDR3: CASSQRTGRDGEKLFF. CDR3 in DNA: TGTGCCAGCAGCCAACGGACAGGGCGGGATGGTGAAAAACTGTTTTTT. The chain couples TRBV9 to TRBJ1-4; 8 bases are shared with TRBD1. CDR1 is SGDLS and CDR2 is YYNGEE in the germline V gene. V shed 4 bases and J 7 bases; nucleotides not matched to a gene: 12. The CDR3 has 16 residues.